Below, one TCR beta chain is given with its context. V shed 0 bases and J shed 3 bases, with 7 bases lying between them. The germline V gene has CDR1 SGHRS and CDR2 YFSETQ. This CDR3 is 14 amino acids long. This sample was included in a study of control samples from healthy donors and cancer patients. Clones were sequenced by immunoSEQ multiplex PCR, and TCRdb holds only the in-frame ones, with some missing. The sample comprises around 78,000 clones, around 94% of which are singletons, and 4.5% to 6% rests with the top ten. The chain recombines TRBV5-1 with TRBJ1-5; possibly TRBD1 for D (5 bases). This clonotype was sampled from a woman between 18 and 29 years old in good health. Specimen: blood. The CDR3 protein is CASSLEGHNQPQHF. The CDR3 coding sequence is TGCGCCAGCAGCTTGGAAGGACACAATCAGCCCCAGCATTTT.